Listed here are 16 T cell receptor beta chains from one sample, sequenced in a study of early T cells in non-severe SARS-CoV-2 infection. TCRdb reanalysed the 5' RACE reads using MiXCR and keeps one entry per CDR3 protein. The table includes 26,000 or so distinct CDR3 sequences, approximately 5% detected once. The source material was whole blood. Source of these receptors: an adult who was a healthcare worker with PCR-confirmed SARS-CoV-2 infection or an uninfected control (not recorded which).

Ten or more counts support this clonotype. The chain employs TRBV10-3 and TRBJ2-3; TRBD2 aligns across 10 bases. In germline, CDR1 is ENHRY, CDR2 SYGVKD. V lost 3 bases to trimming and J lost 2 bases; unmatched junction nucleotides: 8. CDR3 length equals 17 residues. The CDR3 DNA reads TGTGCCATCAGTGACACTAGGACTAGCGGAAACACAGATACGCAGTATTTT. Translated: CAISDTRTSGNTDTQYF.

This clonotype was counted ten times or more. The rearrangement joins TRBV29-1 to TRBJ1-1; tentative D call: TRBD1 (5 bases). Trimming cost V 1 base and J 10 bases, with 10 bases left between them. CDR1 and CDR2 (germline): SQVTM, ANQGSEA. The CDR3 is 11 amino acids. CDR3 bases: TGCAGCGTTGAAGCGGGGCTTGGAGCTTTCTTT. Protein: CSVEAGLGAFF. The entire variable domain, with the rest obtained from reference TRBV29-1 and TRBJ1-1, is as follows: SAVISQKPSRDICQRGTSLTIQCQVDSQVTMMFWYRQQPGQSLTLIATANQGSEATYESGFVIDKFPISRPNLTFSTLTVSNMSPEDSSIYLCSVEAGLGAFFGQGTRLTVV.

This clonotype appeared many times. This chain uses TRBV18 with TRBJ1-1, with 7 bases matching TRBD1. V dropped 3 bases and J dropped 0; count of bases not matched to a gene: 7. CDR3 size: 16 residues. Germline-derived CDR1 and CDR2 are KGHSH and LQKENI. The CDR3 coding sequence is TGTGCCAGCTCACCCACTCAGACAGGGATGAACACTGAAGCTTTCTTT. It specifies CASSPTQTGMNTEAFF.

At least ten counts were recorded for this clonotype. The CDR3: CASSELGARTTGELFF. CDR3 nucleotides: TGTGCCAGCAGTGAACTGGGGGCGCGGACCACCGGGGAGCTGTTTTTT. This rearrangement joins TRBV2 to TRBJ2-2, with D maybe TRBD1 (6 bases). V gave up 2 bases and J gave up 4 bases, with 14 bases separating them. The germline V gene has CDR1 SNHLY and CDR2 FYNNEI. The CDR3 length is 16 residues.

This clonotype was detected ten times or more. The chain has TRBV6-5 and TRBJ1-2, with D maybe TRBD1 (5 bases). V shed 4 bases and J shed 8 bases, with 17 bases lying between them. The CDR3 has 14 amino acids. Germline CDR1 is MNHEY and CDR2 is SVGAGI. This CDR3 is CASSSTGPRSGYTF. The DNA for the CDR3 is TGTGCCAGCAGTTCAACGGGGCCACGCTCGGGCTACACCTTC.

The chain combines TRBV9 with TRBJ2-4, with D tentatively TRBD1 (5 bases). From germline, CDR1 is SGDLS and CDR2 YYNGEE. The V end was cut by 0 bases, the J end by 0 bases, with 7 bases between. The CDR3 sequence is 15 residues long. The CDR3 loop reads CASSVEGKAKNIQYF. The CDR3 DNA follows: TGTGCCAGCAGCGTAGAGGGGAAAGCCAAAAACATTCAGTACTTC.

The J gene is TRBJ2-1, the V gene TRBV11-2; D may be TRBD2 (6 bases). The germline V gene encodes CDR1 SGHAT and CDR2 FQNNGV. This CDR3 has 16 residues. Trimming shortened V by 1 base and J by 5 bases, and 15 bases separated the two germline ends. The CDR3 sequence is CASSLGWAGSHNEQFF. CDR3 coding DNA: TGTGCCAGCAGCTTAGGATGGGCGGGGAGTCACAATGAGCAGTTCTTC.

The sample holds many counts of this clonotype. The CDR3 protein is CAWSLGTRTDTQYF. As DNA, the CDR3 is TGTGCCTGGAGTCTAGGAACTAGGACAGATACGCAGTATTTT. The chain has TRBV30 and TRBJ2-3; tentative D call: TRBD2 (5 bases). Between the trimmed V and J ends, which lost 2 bases and 3 bases, there was a span of 12 bases. This CDR3 has 14 amino acids. Germline assignment: CDR1 GTSNPN and CDR2 SVGIG (reference sequence).

This clonotype was detected only a few times. J is TRBJ2-1 and V is TRBV2, with 8 bases aligning to TRBD1. Germline V lookup: CDR1 SNHLY, CDR2 FYNNEI. With V trimmed by 5 bases and J by 5 bases, 5 bases remained unmatched. The length of the CDR3 is 14 residues. The CDR3 sequence: CASSSRTGNNEQFF. The CDR3 nucleotides are TGTGCCAGCAGTAGCCGGACAGGGAACAATGAGCAGTTCTTC.

This clonotype was detected ten times or more. The CDR3 here is CASSKEGLRDTQYF. The CDR3 bases are TGTGCCAGCAGCAAAGAGGGGTTGAGAGATACGCAGTATTTT. The V call is TRBV7-6, the J call TRBJ2-3; the D gene could be TRBD1 or TRBD2 (5 bases each). Germline CDR1 SGHVS, CDR2 FNYEAQ. The ends were cut back, 5 bases at V and 5 bases at J, with 14 bases in the middle. There are 14 residues in the CDR3.

This clonotype was counted only a few times. The chain couples TRBV7-9 to TRBJ2-7; the D is unclear. The CDR3 length is 14 residues. V was cut by 4 bases and J by 4 bases, with 14 bases left in between. CDR1 is SEHNR and CDR2 is FQNEAQ in the germline V gene (reference sequence). CDR3 in amino acids: CASSSAGLVYEQYF. DNA for the CDR3: TGTGCCAGCAGCTCCGCAGGTTTAGTGTACGAGCAGTACTTC.

This clonotype was counted many times. V usage is TRBV7-8 and J usage is TRBJ2-3, with TRBD2 matching 8 bases. The CDR3 has 16 amino acids. V dropped 2 bases and J dropped 6; count of bases not matched to a gene: 10. The germline gives CDR1 SGHVS, CDR2 FQNEAQ. The CDR3 reads CASSLNPSGHADTQYF. CDR3 bases: TGTGCCAGCAGCTTAAACCCTAGCGGGCATGCGGATACGCAGTATTTT.

This clonotype was seen more than once but under ten times. This chain uses TRBV6-1 with TRBJ1-4; 8 bases line up with TRBD1. This CDR3 is built from 14 residues. Germline CDR1 MNHNS, CDR2 SASEGT. V gave up 2 bases and J gave up 8 bases; unmatched junction bases: 4. The CDR3 reads CASSEMDRAEKLFF. The CDR3 nucleotides are TGTGCCAGCAGTGAAATGGACAGGGCGGAAAAACTGTTTTTT.

Many counts were recorded for this clonotype. J is TRBJ2-1 and V is TRBV4-3; 7 positions agree with TRBD2. Germline CDR1 is LGHNA and CDR2 is YSLEER. V shed 1 base and J 4 bases; nucleotides not matched to a gene: 7. This CDR3 is 16 amino acids long. CDR3 loop: CASSQAASGSYNEQFF. The CDR3 DNA reads as TGCGCCAGCAGCCAAGCGGCTAGCGGATCGTACAATGAGCAGTTCTTC.

This clonotype appeared many times. The chain is built from TRBV5-5 and TRBJ1-5; D call uncertain. The germline CDR1 and CDR2 sequences are SGHKS and YYEKEE (reference sequence). Trimming stripped 2 bases from V and 5 bases from J, with 5 bases between. CDR3 length equals 12 residues. The CDR3 sequence: CASSFPDQPQHF. The CDR3 DNA reads TGTGCCAGCAGCTTTCCTGATCAGCCCCAGCATTTT.

The chain is built from TRBV3-1 and TRBJ2-3; D call uncertain. This CDR3 has 13 residues. CDR1 and CDR2 from the germline V gene are LGHDT and YNNKEL (reference sequence). The V end was cut by 0 bases, the J end by 4 bases, with 5 bases between. CDR3 residues: CASSQDYPDTQYF. The CDR3 region has the DNA TGTGCCAGCAGCCAAGATTACCCAGATACGCAGTATTTT.